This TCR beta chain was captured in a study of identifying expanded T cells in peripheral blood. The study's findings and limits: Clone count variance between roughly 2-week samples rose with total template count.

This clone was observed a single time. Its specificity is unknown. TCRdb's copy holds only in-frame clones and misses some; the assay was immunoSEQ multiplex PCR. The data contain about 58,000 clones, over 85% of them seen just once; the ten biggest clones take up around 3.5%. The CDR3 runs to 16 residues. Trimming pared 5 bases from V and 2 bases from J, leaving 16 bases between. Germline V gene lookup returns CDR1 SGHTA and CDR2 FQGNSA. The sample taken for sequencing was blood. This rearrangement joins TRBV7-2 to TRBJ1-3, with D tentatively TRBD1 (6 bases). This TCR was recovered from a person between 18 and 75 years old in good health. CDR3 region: CASSRFPGAAGNTIYF. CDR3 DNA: TGTGCCAGCAGCCGATTCCCGGGGGCGGCTGGAAACACCATATATTTT.